These 18 T cell receptor beta chains originate from one sample sequenced in a study of cytotoxic CD8 clonotypes in ibrutinib-treated CLL. Sequenced by immunoSEQ multiplex PCR; TCRdb stores in-frame clones only, minus some. The repertoire holds fewer than 70,000 clones, with about 65% as singletons. This specimen consisted of PBMCs, obtained after 12 months of ibrutinib treatment. These receptors were taken from a human donor with chronic lymphocytic leukemia.

In its sample, this clone was seen once. The chain has TRBV18 and TRBJ2-5, with 7 bases lining up with TRBD1. Trimming cost V 8 bases and J 3 bases; bases outside gene matches: 12. CDR1 KGHSH and CDR2 LQKENI come from the germline V gene. The CDR3 contains 15 residues. The chain's CDR3 is CASAKNPGQKETQYF. In DNA, the CDR3 is TGTGCCAGCGCGAAAAACCCGGGACAGAAAGAGACCCAGTACTTC. Filled out from reference TRBV18 and TRBJ2-5, the complete variable domain reads NAGVMQNPRHLVRRRGQEARLRCSPMKGHSHVYWYRQLPEEGLKFMVYLQKENIIDESGMPKERFSAEFPKEGPSILRIQQVVRGDSAAYFCASAKNPGQKETQYFGPGTRLLVL.

The chain recombines TRBV30 with TRBJ2-1; a weak D match, TRBD1 (5 bases). This CDR3 is built from 15 residues. V lost 4 bases to trimming and J lost 0 bases, with 13 bases between them. Per germline, CDR1 GTSNPN and CDR2 SVGIG (reference sequence). CDR3 in DNA: TGTGCCTGGACGGGCACGACAGTCTCCTACAATGAGCAGTTCTTC. It yields the protein CAWTGTTVSYNEQFF.

This clone has more than one count but fewer than ten. The chain carries TRBV6-1 and TRBJ2-7; D not certain. The germline V gene encodes CDR1 MNHNS and CDR2 SASEGT. This CDR3 region has 12 residues. V was pared by 3 bases and J by 4 bases, with 7 bases between. This CDR3 reads CASSEQRYEQYF. The CDR3 DNA reads as TGTGCCAGCAGTGAGCAGCGATACGAGCAGTACTTC.

CDR3 protein: CASSQRPYEQYF. CDR3 nucleotide sequence: TGTGCCAGCAGCCAACGACCCTACGAGCAGTACTTC. The chain recombines TRBV7-9 with TRBJ2-7, with D unclear. CDR3 length equals 12 residues. Germline V gene lookup returns CDR1 SEHNR and CDR2 FQNEAQ (reference sequence). V lost 5 bases to trimming and J lost 2 bases, with 7 bases between them.

The chain uses TRBV29-1 and TRBJ2-1; 10 positions match TRBD2. V was pared by 7 bases and J by 7 bases, with 10 bases of the junction left unmatched. CDR3 length: 14 amino acids. The germline gives CDR1 SQVTM, CDR2 ANQGSEA. The CDR3 nucleotides are TGCAGCGGCCGGACTAGCGGAGAAAAAAATGAGCAGTTCTTC. This gives the protein CSGRTSGEKNEQFF.

The chain carries TRBV29-1 and TRBJ2-3, with TRBD2 matching over 10 bases. The germline V gene has CDR1 SQVTM and CDR2 ANQGSEA. CDR3 length: 15 amino acids. The ends lost 6 bases at V and 2 bases at J; junction bases unmatched: 8. The CDR3 loop reads CSVPRLAGLTDTQYF. CDR3 DNA sequence: TGCAGCGTCCCTCGACTAGCGGGCCTCACAGATACGCAGTATTTT.

This clone was detected a few times. This sequence joins TRBV7-2 and TRBJ2-7; D may be TRBD2 (5 bases). Between the trimmed V and J ends, which lost 2 bases and 5 bases, there was a span of 19 bases. The CDR3 covers 16 residues. Germline V CDR1 and CDR2: SGHTA, FQGNSA. The CDR3 region is CASSLKGNGIYDEQYF. The CDR3 bases are TGTGCCAGCAGCTTAAAGGGCAACGGGATATACGACGAGCAGTACTTC.

There are a few counts of this clone. The chain carries TRBV7-2 and TRBJ2-1; D is uncertain. The CDR3 extends over 13 amino acids. The V gene's germline CDR1 is SGHTA and CDR2 FQGNSA. V was shortened by 5 bases and J by 4 bases, with 9 bases between the two germline ends. CDR3 sequence reads: CASSPLGYNEQFF. Written as DNA, the CDR3 is TGTGCCAGCAGCCCCCTTGGGTACAATGAGCAGTTCTTC.

The CDR3 region has the DNA TGTGCCAGCAGACAGGACAGTTCTACCTACGAGCAGTACTTC. Amino acid sequence: CASRQDSSTYEQYF. The chain uses TRBV6-5 and TRBJ2-7; D might be TRBD1 (6 bases). V was shortened by 6 bases and J by 2 bases, with 14 bases between the two germline ends. Germline CDR1 and CDR2: MNHEY and SVGAGI. The CDR3 sequence is 14 residues long.

The V call is TRBV7-3, the J call TRBJ2-7; 13 bases fit TRBD2. The trim removed 6 bases at V and 3 bases at J, leaving 8 bases unmatched. The germline CDR1 and CDR2 sequences are SGHTA and FQGTGA. CDR3 length: 16 amino acids. The CDR3 protein is CASSYTRLAGGYEQYF. CDR3 sequence (DNA): TGTGCCAGCAGTTATACCCGACTAGCGGGAGGCTACGAGCAGTACTTC.

This clone was detected once. Here the CDR3 reads CATSPTRAGAGDTQYF. CDR3 DNA sequence: TGTGCCACCAGTCCGACTCGAGCGGGAGCTGGAGATACGCAGTATTTT. The V call is TRBV15, the J call TRBJ2-3; TRBD2 aligns across 8 bases. Looked up from germline, CDR1 is LNHNV and CDR2 is YYDKDF (reference sequence). The CDR3 runs to 16 residues. V shed 6 bases and J 5 bases; nucleotides not matched to a gene: 13.

V is TRBV28 and J is TRBJ2-5; 7 bases are a match to TRBD2. The end of the DNA aligns better with TRBJ2-7, so the J call may be wrong. Per the germline V gene, CDR1 is MDHEN and CDR2 is SYDVKM. The CDR3 length is 14 residues. In DNA, the CDR3 is TGTGCCAGCACCCCTAGCGGACTAGACCGCGAGCAGTACTTC. Protein product: CASTPSGLDREQYF.

In this sample, this clone turned up once. This chain uses TRBV9 with TRBJ2-3, with 11 bases aligning to TRBD2. Unmatched junction bases numbered 3, after V lost 2 bases and J lost 4 bases. The CDR3 is 15 amino acids. In germline, CDR1 is SGDLS, CDR2 YYNGEE. The CDR3 sequence: CASSVTSGSADTQYF. The CDR3 nucleotides are TGTGCCAGCAGCGTCACTAGCGGGAGTGCAGATACGCAGTATTTT.

The chain links TRBV20-1 to TRBJ2-1; D is undetermined. Germline V CDR1 and CDR2: DFQATT, SNEGSKA (reference sequence). The CDR3 loop spans 11 amino acids. Between the trimmed V and J ends, which lost 1 base and 8 bases, there was a span of 6 bases. For the CDR3, the DNA is TGCAGTGCTAGAGTAGTGGATGAGCAGTTCTTC. It encodes CSARVVDEQFF.

In DNA, the CDR3 is TGTGCCTGGAGCACCGTGGAGACCCAGTACTTC. Encoded protein: CAWSTVETQYF. V is TRBV30 and J is TRBJ2-5, with no clear D. The CDR3 covers 11 residues. The V end lost 3 bases, the J end lost 5 bases, and 7 bases lay between the germline ends. The V gene's germline CDR1 is GTSNPN and CDR2 SVGIG (reference sequence).

The rearrangement joins TRBV9 to TRBJ2-7; 7 positions agree with TRBD1. This CDR3 spans 18 amino acids. Germline V gene lookup returns CDR1 SGDLS and CDR2 YYNGEE. V dropped 4 bases and J dropped 4; count of bases not matched to a gene: 20. CDR3 region: CASSPRIGGRERIYEQYF. For the CDR3, the DNA is TGTGCCAGCAGCCCCCGGATAGGGGGCAGGGAAAGGATTTACGAGCAGTACTTC. Using reference TRBV9 and TRBJ2-7 for the parts outside the CDR3, the full variable domain is DSGVTQTPKHLITATGQRVTLRCSPRSGDLSVYWYQQSLDQGLQFLIQYYNGEERAKGNILERFSAQQFPDLHSELNLSSLELGDSALYFCASSPRIGGRERIYEQYFGPGTRLTVT.

This clone was observed a single time. The rearrangement uses TRBV28 and TRBJ2-6, with D perhaps being TRBD1 or TRBD2 (6 bases each). Trimming cost V 5 bases and J 0 bases, with 17 bases left between them. The CDR3 extends over 18 amino acids. Germline V gives CDR1 MDHEN, CDR2 SYDVKM. In DNA, the CDR3 is TGTGCCAGCAGTCTCTCATGGGGGGCACACTCTGGGGCCAACGTCCTGACTTTC. Its translation: CASSLSWGAHSGANVLTF.

This chain uses TRBV27 with TRBJ2-5; a possible D gene is TRBD1 (5 bases). Looked up from germline, CDR1 is MNHEY and CDR2 is SMNVEV (reference sequence). The CDR3 is 14 amino acids. Deletions cut 3 bases from V and 5 bases from J, with 13 bases between. The CDR3 loop is CASSFSRAAETQYF. The CDR3 DNA reads TGTGCCAGCAGTTTCTCCAGGGCGGCGGAGACCCAGTACTTC.